The 9 T cell receptor beta chains presented below share a single source sample, sequenced in a study of beta chain features in type 1 diabetes. The entirety of the isolated RNA underwent reverse transcription, so expressed TCRB transcripts were sequenced. The assay was immunoSEQ multiplex PCR, and TCRdb's table has in-frame clones only and misses some. The table includes fewer than 900,000 clones, 15% to 20% detected once. Sequencing was carried out using naive CD4+ T cells from blood. The receptors were sampled from a woman under 30 in good health.

This sequence joins TRBV4-1 and TRBJ2-1; 12 positions match TRBD2. V shed 1 base and J 5 bases; nucleotides not matched to a gene: 9. CDR3 length: 18 amino acids. The germline V gene encodes CDR1 MGHRA and CDR2 YSYEKL. The CDR3 loop is CASSQAVRTSGDHNEQFF. In nucleotides, the CDR3 is TGCGCCAGCAGCCAAGCCGTCCGGACTAGCGGGGACCACAATGAGCAGTTCTTC.

The J gene is TRBJ2-7, the V gene TRBV5-1; TRBD1 might be the D (5 bases). CDR1 and CDR2 (germline): SGHRS, YFSETQ. CDR3 size: 15 residues. Trimming removed 0 bases at V and 4 bases at J, with 14 bases between. The CDR3 region is CASSLASRTLYEQYF. In DNA, the CDR3 is TGCGCCAGCAGCTTGGCTTCCAGGACATTGTACGAGCAGTACTTC. The variable domain in full, with the rest retrieved from reference TRBV5-1 and TRBJ2-7, is KAGVTQTPRYLIKTRGQQVTLSCSPISGHRSVSWYQQTPGQGLQFLFEYFSETQRNKGNFPGRFSGRQFSNSRSEMNVSTLELGDSALYLCASSLASRTLYEQYFGPGTRLTVT.

This clone was seen a few times. V usage is TRBV7-9 and J usage is TRBJ1-4, with a possible D match to TRBD1 (5 bases). The CDR3 has 15 residues. Trimming left V 1 base short and J 5 bases short, with 11 bases between. The germline V gene encodes CDR1 SEHNR and CDR2 FQNEAQ (reference sequence). Written as DNA, the CDR3 is TGTGCCAGCAGCTTAGACACAGGTGGCAATGAAAAACTGTTTTTT. This sequence encodes CASSLDTGGNEKLFF.

The chain combines TRBV2 with TRBJ1-5, with TRBD1 identical over 7 bases. This CDR3 has 13 residues. Trimming took 6 bases from V and 3 from J; bases not matched to a gene: 2. Germline V lookup: CDR1 SNHLY, CDR2 FYNNEI. The CDR3 loop reads CASSDRVNQPQHF. Here the CDR3 DNA reads TGTGCCAGCAGCGACAGGGTCAATCAGCCCCAGCATTTT.

The J gene is TRBJ1-4, the V gene TRBV6-6; D is ambiguous. CDR1 MNHNY and CDR2 SVGAGI come from the germline V gene (reference sequence). This CDR3 spans 11 amino acids. Trimming removed 8 bases from V and 5 bases from J, with 6 bases in between. Here the CDR3 DNA reads TGTGCCAGCTTAGGGAATGAAAAACTGTTTTTT. Protein sequence: CASLGNEKLFF.

V and J are TRBV18 and TRBJ2-2; TRBD2 agrees at 15 bases. CDR1 is KGHSH and CDR2 is LQKENI in the germline V gene. Trimming at V came to 0 bases and at J to 2 bases, leaving 4 bases not matched to a gene. This CDR3 is 19 amino acids long. The DNA of the CDR3 is TGTGCCAGCTCACCACCGGGACTAGCGGGAGGACTTAACACCGGGGAGCTGTTTTTT. It encodes CASSPPGLAGGLNTGELFF.

Of note for this clone: Other DNA sequences within the sample encode an identical CDR3. The CDR3 region is CASSPPGIQETQYF. DNA of the CDR3: TGTGCCAGCTCACCACCCGGGATCCAAGAGACCCAGTACTTC. V and J are TRBV18 and TRBJ2-5, with a weak D call TRBD2 (5 bases). This CDR3 comprises 14 residues. V lost 0 bases and J lost 1, with 6 bases in between. From germline, CDR1 is KGHSH and CDR2 LQKENI.

This clone has a handful of counts. The V call is TRBV19, the J call TRBJ2-2; no definite D call. V lost 3 bases to trimming and J lost 14 bases, with 10 bases between them. The CDR3 consists of 11 residues. Germline CDR1 is LNHDA and CDR2 is SQIVND (reference sequence). CDR3 protein: CASSIDVVLFF. CDR3 in DNA: TGTGCCAGTAGTATTGACGTGGTACTGTTTTTT.

This clone appeared a few times. Here the CDR3 reads CASSRLQGLSAVGTQYF. The CDR3 coding sequence is TGCGCCAGCAGCCGGCTACAGGGACTATCGGCCGTGGGAACCCAGTACTTC. The V call is TRBV5-1, the J call TRBJ2-5, with D maybe TRBD2 (7 bases). CDR3 length: 17 residues. The germline gives CDR1 SGHRS, CDR2 YFSETQ. Trimming took 4 bases from V and 8 from J, leaving 27 bases between them. Based on the CDR3 plus reference TRBV5-1 and TRBJ2-5, the full variable domain is KAGVTQTPRYLIKTRGQQVTLSCSPISGHRSVSWYQQTPGQGLQFLFEYFSETQRNKGNFPGRFSGRQFSNSRSEMNVSTLELGDSALYLCASSRLQGLSAVGTQYFGPGTRLLVL.